This T cell receptor (beta chain) comes out of a study of blood T cell repertoires in COVID-19. Overall study context: Samples taken during acute and convalescent COVID-19 were collected in the United States, Italy and Spain. PBMCs, B-cell-depleted T cells, or T cells were the source of the cDNA or gDNA that made up the material.

J was trimmed by 7 bases and V by 1 base; bases with no gene match: 4. Germline CDR1 SGHTA, CDR2 FQGTGA. This CDR3 region has 15 residues. Source study methods: Reference gene primer amplification gave nucleated cell count estimates. Using immunoSEQ multiplex PCR, the repertoire was profiled, and TCRdb retains in-frame clones only, with some absent. V, J and clone size are those of that table, while D and trimming were read from the DNA. Here the sample spans approximately 88,000 clones, 80% being singletons. The specimen was peripheral blood. This rearrangement joins TRBV7-3 to TRBJ1-6; 7 bases are shared with TRBD1. The TCR comes from a man aged 45-65 years who had recovered from COVID-19. The CDR3 nucleotides read TGTGCCAGCAGCTTAATGGGGACAGAGAATTCACCCCTCCACTTT. As protein: CASSLMGTENSPLHF.